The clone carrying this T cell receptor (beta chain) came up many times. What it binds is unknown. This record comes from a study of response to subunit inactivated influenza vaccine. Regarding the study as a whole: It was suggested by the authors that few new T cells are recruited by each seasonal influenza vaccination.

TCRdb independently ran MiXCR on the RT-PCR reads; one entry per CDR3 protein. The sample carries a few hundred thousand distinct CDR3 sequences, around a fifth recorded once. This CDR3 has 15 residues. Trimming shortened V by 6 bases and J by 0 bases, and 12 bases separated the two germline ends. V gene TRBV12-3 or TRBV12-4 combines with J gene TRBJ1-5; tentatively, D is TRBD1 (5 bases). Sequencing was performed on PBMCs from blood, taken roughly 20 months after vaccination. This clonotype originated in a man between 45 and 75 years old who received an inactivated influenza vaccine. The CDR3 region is CASRQGAYSNQPQHF. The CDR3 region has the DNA TGTGCCAGCAGGCAGGGAGCTTATAGCAATCAGCCCCAGCATTTT.